This T cell receptor (beta chain) was obtained from a study of blood T cell repertoires in COVID-19. This table comes from immunoSEQ multiplex PCR, and its TCRdb copy is limited to in-frame clones, with some not included. The table records tens of thousands of clones, around 81% of them present only once. With 3 bases clipped from V and 5 bases from J, the junction kept 15 bases outside the gene matches. Germline CDR1 is MDHEN and CDR2 is SYDVKM. This CDR3 contains 17 residues. The specimen sequenced was peripheral blood. V gene TRBV28 combines with J gene TRBJ2-7; 8 nucleotides agree with TRBD1. This clonotype was obtained from a human donor in a cohort sampled during active COVID-19. CDR3 region: CASSLSWRTGGRNEQYF. For the CDR3, the DNA is TGTGCCAGCAGTTTGAGTTGGCGAACAGGGGGTCGAAACGAGCAGTACTTC.